This T cell receptor beta chain came from a study of T cell responses to AZD1222 COVID-19 vaccine. TCRdb's copy holds only in-frame clones and misses some; the assay was immunoSEQ multiplex PCR. The table shows about 120,000 clones, with about 93% occurring only once. V lost 5 bases, J lost 1 base, and 13 bases lay in between. Germline loops: CDR1 MNHEY, CDR2 SVGEGT. The CDR3 extends over 15 amino acids. The chain recombines TRBV6-2 or TRBV6-3 with TRBJ2-3; D is unresolved. This receptor was identified in an adult who received the AZD1222 COVID-19 vaccine. The sample in question was peripheral blood, obtained 28 days after the second AZD1222 dose. CDR3 sequence: CASSASGVGTDTQYF. The CDR3 DNA is TGTGCCAGCAGTGCTTCTGGGGTCGGCACAGATACGCAGTATTTT.